This T cell receptor (beta chain) came from a study of regulatory T cells in long-lasting Graves disease. Sample time point: newly diagnosed GD, antithyroid drugs for less than 3 months. The TCR library was prepared using RNA isolated from PBMCs. Combining iRepertoire HTBI primers with Arm-PCR of CDR3 regions, the authors built TCR beta libraries. TCRdb redid the calling of the multiplex PCR reads with MiXCR, one entry per CDR3 protein. The profile shows about 540,000 distinct CDR3 sequences, 13% of them singletons. This clonotype appeared many times. CDR1 and CDR2 from the germline V gene are DFQATT and SNEGSKA (reference sequence). The CDR3 has 14 residues. V dropped 6 bases and J dropped 7; count of bases not matched to a gene: 8. This sample also appeared in a second study, on T cells in Graves' hyperthyroidism and ophthalmopathy.

Specimen: peripheral blood mononuclear cells (PBMCs), collected at new diagnosis, from a patient treated with antithyroid drugs. The chain combines TRBV20-1 with TRBJ1-4; 10 nucleotides agree with TRBD1. This TCR derives from a man aged 25 to 40 with Graves disease. In DNA form, the CDR3 reads TGCAGTGCCCCGAGGGACAGGGGAAGTGAAAAACTGTTTTTT. As protein: CSAPRDRGSEKLFF.